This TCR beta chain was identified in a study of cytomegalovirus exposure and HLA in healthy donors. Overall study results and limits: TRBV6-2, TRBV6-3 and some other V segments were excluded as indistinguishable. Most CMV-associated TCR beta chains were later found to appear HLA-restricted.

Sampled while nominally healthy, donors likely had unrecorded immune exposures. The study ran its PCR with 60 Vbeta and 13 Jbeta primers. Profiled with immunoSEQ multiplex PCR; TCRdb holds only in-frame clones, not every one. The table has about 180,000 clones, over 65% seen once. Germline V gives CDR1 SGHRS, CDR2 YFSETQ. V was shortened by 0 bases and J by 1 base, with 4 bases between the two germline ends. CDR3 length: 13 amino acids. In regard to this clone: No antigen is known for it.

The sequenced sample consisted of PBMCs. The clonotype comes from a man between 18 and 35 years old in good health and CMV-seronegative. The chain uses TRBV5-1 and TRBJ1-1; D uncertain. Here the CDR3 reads CASSLDTNTEAFF. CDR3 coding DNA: TGCGCCAGCAGCTTGGACACGAACACTGAAGCTTTCTTT.